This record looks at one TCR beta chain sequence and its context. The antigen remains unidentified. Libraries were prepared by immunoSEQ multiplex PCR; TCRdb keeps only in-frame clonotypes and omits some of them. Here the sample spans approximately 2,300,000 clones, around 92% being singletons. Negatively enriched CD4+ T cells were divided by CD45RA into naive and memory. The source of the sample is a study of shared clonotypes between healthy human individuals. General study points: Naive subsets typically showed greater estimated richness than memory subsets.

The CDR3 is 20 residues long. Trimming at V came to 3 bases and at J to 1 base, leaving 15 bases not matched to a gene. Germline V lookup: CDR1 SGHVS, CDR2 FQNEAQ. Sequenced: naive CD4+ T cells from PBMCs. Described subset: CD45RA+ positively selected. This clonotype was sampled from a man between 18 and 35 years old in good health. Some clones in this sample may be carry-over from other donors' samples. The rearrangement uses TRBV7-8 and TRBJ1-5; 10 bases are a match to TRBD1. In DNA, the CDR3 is TGTGCCAGCAGCTTTACACGGGACAGGGGAGGGGTGAACAGCAATCAGCCCCAGCATTTT. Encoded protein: CASSFTRDRGGVNSNQPQHF.